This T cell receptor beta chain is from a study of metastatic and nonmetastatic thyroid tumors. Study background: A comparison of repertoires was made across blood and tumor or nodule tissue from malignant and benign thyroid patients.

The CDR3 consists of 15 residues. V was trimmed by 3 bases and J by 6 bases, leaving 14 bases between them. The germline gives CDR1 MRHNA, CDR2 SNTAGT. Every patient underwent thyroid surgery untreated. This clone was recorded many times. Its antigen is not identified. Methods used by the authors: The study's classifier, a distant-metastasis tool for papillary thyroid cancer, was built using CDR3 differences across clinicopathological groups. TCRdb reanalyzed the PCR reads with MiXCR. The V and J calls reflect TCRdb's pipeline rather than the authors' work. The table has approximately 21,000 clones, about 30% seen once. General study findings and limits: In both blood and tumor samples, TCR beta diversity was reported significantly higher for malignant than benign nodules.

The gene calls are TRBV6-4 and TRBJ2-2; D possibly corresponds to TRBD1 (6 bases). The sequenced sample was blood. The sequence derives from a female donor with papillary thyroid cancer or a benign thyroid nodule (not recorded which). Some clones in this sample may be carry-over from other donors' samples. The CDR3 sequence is CASSDRTGSPGELFF. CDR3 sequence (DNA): TGTGCCAGCAGTGATCGAACAGGGAGTCCCGGGGAGCTGTTTTTT.